The text below deals with one TCR beta chain. What it binds is not known. This entry comes from a study of regulatory T cells in long-lasting Graves disease. Time point described: newly diagnosed GD, antithyroid drugs for less than 3 months. PBMC-derived RNA was used for the TCR library. Study results and limitations: When disease was persistent, TRBV28, TRBJ1-2 and TRBJ2-5 were the favored segments.

iRepertoire HTBI primers and Arm-PCR of CDR3 regions built TCR beta libraries. MiXCR, applied by TCRdb to the multiplex PCR reads, yields one record per CDR3 protein. The sample yields around 400,000 distinct CDR3 sequences, 15% to 18% seen once. Germline CDR1 and CDR2: MNHEY and SMNVEV (reference sequence). Trimming at V came to 8 bases and at J to 5 bases, leaving 6 bases not matched to a gene. The length of the CDR3 is 15 residues. The J gene is TRBJ2-3, the V gene TRBV27; 14 bases line up with TRBD2. The clonotype originates from a female donor with Graves disease. Sample: peripheral blood mononuclear cells (PBMCs), taken at new diagnosis, from a patient treated with antithyroid drugs. DNA for the CDR3: TGTGCCAGCCGACGGACTAGCGGGGGGATAGATACGCAGTATTTT. Amino acids: CASRRTSGGIDTQYF.